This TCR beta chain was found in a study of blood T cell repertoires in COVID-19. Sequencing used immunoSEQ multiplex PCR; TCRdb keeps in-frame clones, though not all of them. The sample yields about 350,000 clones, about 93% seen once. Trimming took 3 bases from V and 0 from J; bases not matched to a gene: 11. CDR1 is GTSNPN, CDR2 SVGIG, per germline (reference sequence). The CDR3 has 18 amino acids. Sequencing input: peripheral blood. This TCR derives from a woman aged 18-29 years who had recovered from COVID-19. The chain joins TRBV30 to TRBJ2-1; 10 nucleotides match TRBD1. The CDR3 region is CAWRSGTGVEASYNEQFF. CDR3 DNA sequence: TGTGCCTGGAGATCCGGGACAGGGGTCGAAGCCTCCTACAATGAGCAGTTCTTC.